These 21 T cell receptor beta chains originate from one sample sequenced in a study of T cell repertoires in cytomegalovirus infection (dated by TCRdb to between 2018 and 2021). Reads for this sample came from an Illumina HiSeq 1500. TCRdb reworked the public reads: Q25 trimming with fastp, MiXCR clone assembly, productive beta chains retained. Every distinct CDR3 protein forms one entry, paired with its most common genes and DNA. This sample has some 240,000 distinct CDR3 sequences in its table, and approximately 15% of those were observed once. Of the sample, around 43% falls within the top ten clones. The sample was CD8+ T cells from PBMCs. The origin of the receptors is a human donor in good health (CMV status not recorded). Some clones in this sample may be carry-over from other donors' samples.

The chain combines TRBV7-9 with TRBJ1-4; D is unresolved. The CDR3 runs 15 residues. Germline CDR1 SEHNR, CDR2 FQNEAQ (reference sequence). Trimming cost V 1 base and J 0 bases, with 6 bases left between them. In DNA form, the CDR3 reads TGTGCCAGCAGCTTAGGACCCACAACTAATGAAAAACTGTTTTTT. It translates to CASSLGPTTNEKLFF.

The CDR3 spells CASSFSAQASPYNEQFF. CDR3 DNA: TGTGCCAGCAGCTTCTCCGCACAGGCTTCCCCCTACAATGAGCAGTTCTTC. V is TRBV5-5 and J is TRBJ2-1; a weak D match, TRBD1 (5 bases). The germline V gene has CDR1 SGHKS and CDR2 YYEKEE (reference sequence). The CDR3 consists of 17 residues. The V gene lost 2 bases and the J gene lost 2 bases, with 17 bases spanning the gap.

This clonotype was seen more than once but under ten times. The chain employs TRBV9 and TRBJ2-7; a possible D gene is TRBD2 (6 bases). There are 12 residues in the CDR3. Germline CDR1 reads SGDLS; CDR2 reads YYNGEE. Trimming removed 3 bases from V and 3 bases from J, with 7 bases in between. CDR3 sequence reads: CASSAGGYEQYF. The CDR3 coding sequence is TGTGCCAGCAGCGCCGGGGGCTACGAGCAGTACTTC. Full variable domain (rest looked up from reference TRBV9 and TRBJ2-7): DSGVTQTPKHLITATGQRVTLRCSPRSGDLSVYWYQQSLDQGLQFLIQYYNGEERAKGNILERFSAQQFPDLHSELNLSSLELGDSALYFCASSAGGYEQYFGPGTRLTVT.

This clonotype was seen only a few times. CDR3 sequence (DNA): TGTGCCAGCAGTTACTCGATCGGAAGGGACGACTCACCTGACCAACTTCTCTCCTACGAGCAGTACTTC. Translated, it gives CASSYSIGRDDSPDQLLSYEQYF. The chain combines TRBV6-2 or TRBV6-3 with TRBJ2-7; the D call may be TRBD1 or TRBD2 (5 bases each). Germline CDR1 reads MNHEY; CDR2 reads SVGEGT. The CDR3 totals 23 residues. Trimming shortened V by 0 bases and J by 0 bases, and 33 bases separated the two germline ends.

This clonotype was seen repeatedly, ten times or more. The rearrangement uses TRBV6-1 and TRBJ1-5; D gene ambiguous. CDR3 length: 14 residues. The germline gives CDR1 MNHNS, CDR2 SASEGT. V shed 0 bases and J shed 4 bases, with 7 bases lying between them. For the CDR3, the DNA is TGTGCCAGCAGTGAAGCGGCAGATAATCAGCCCCAGCATTTT. Amino acids: CASSEAADNQPQHF.

The chain links TRBV13 to TRBJ2-1; D remains ambiguous. CDR1 and CDR2 (germline): PRHDT, FYEKMQ (reference sequence). V was shortened by 7 bases and J by 4 bases, with 17 bases between the two germline ends. The CDR3 contains 15 residues. In nucleotides, the CDR3 is TGTGCCAGCACCCCATCGGGCAGGAGATACAATGAGCAGTTCTTC. This gives the protein CASTPSGRRYNEQFF.

The sample holds many counts of this clonotype. This chain uses TRBV7-9 with TRBJ2-7; 9 nucleotides align to TRBD1. This CDR3 is 18 amino acids long. With V trimmed by 4 bases and J by 3 bases, 16 bases remained unmatched. CDR1 and CDR2 (germline): SEHNR, FQNEAQ (reference sequence). CDR3 in DNA: TGTGCCAGCAGCTCAACCTCCTCGGACAGGGGAGATCTCTACGAGCAGTACTTC. Translation gives CASSSTSSDRGDLYEQYF.

This clonotype was counted many times. The chain has TRBV7-9 and TRBJ2-2; D gene unclear. The ends were cut back, 0 bases at V and 10 bases at J, with 15 bases in the middle. This CDR3 is 15 amino acids long. In germline, CDR1 is SEHNR, CDR2 FQNEAQ (reference sequence). The CDR3 region has the DNA TGTGCCAGCAGCTTAGCCGGGCTTTCGGGCACGGAGCTGTTTTTT. Amino acid sequence: CASSLAGLSGTELFF.

This clonotype was observed a few times. This chain links TRBV15 with TRBJ1-5; the D gene is possibly TRBD1 (5 bases). Germline V gene data show CDR1 as LNHNV and CDR2 as YYDKDF (reference sequence). Trimming took off 0 bases at V and 1 base at J, with 13 bases between the two ends. The CDR3 runs 17 residues. The CDR3 sequence: CATSRDLRGTSNQPQHF. The DNA of the CDR3 is TGTGCCACCAGCAGAGATCTAAGGGGCACAAGCAATCAGCCCCAGCATTTT. The full variable domain, with the rest looked up from reference TRBV15 and TRBJ1-5, is DAMVIQNPRYQVTQFGKPVTLSCSQTLNHNVMYWYQQKSSQAPKLLFHYYDKDFNNEADTPDNFQSRRPNTSFCFLDIRSPGLGDTAMYLCATSRDLRGTSNQPQHFGDGTRLSIL.

The chain recombines TRBV2 with TRBJ1-1, with D possibly being TRBD1 (6 bases). V dropped 7 bases and J dropped 2 bases, with 11 bases sitting between them. CDR1 and CDR2 from the germline V gene are SNHLY and FYNNEI. CDR3 length: 13 residues. CDR3 DNA: TGTGCCAGCAAAGAGGGGACAAACACTGAAGCTTTCTTT. Its translation: CASKEGTNTEAFF.

There are many counts of this clonotype. The chain joins TRBV20-1 to TRBJ1-1; 9 nucleotides agree with TRBD1. Germline V gene data show CDR1 as DFQATT and CDR2 as SNEGSKA (reference sequence). The CDR3 is 16 amino acids. The ends lost 1 base at V and 3 bases at J; junction bases unmatched: 9. CDR3 DNA: TGCAGTGCTAGAGCTTCCGACAGGGGGGCGGACACTGAAGCTTTCTTT. Translated: CSARASDRGADTEAFF.

V and J are TRBV7-6 and TRBJ2-3, with TRBD1 as a possible D gene (6 bases). Germline-derived CDR1 and CDR2 are SGHVS and FNYEAQ. This CDR3 is 16 amino acids long. Trimming shortened V by 4 bases and J by 0 bases, and 14 bases separated the two germline ends. The CDR3 reads CASSSWTASSTDTQYF. The CDR3 bases are TGTGCCAGCAGCTCGTGGACAGCTTCTAGCACAGATACGCAGTATTTT.

This clonotype was observed at least ten times. The rearrangement joins TRBV7-9 to TRBJ1-6, with 10 positions matching TRBD1. CDR1 SEHNR and CDR2 FQNEAQ come from the germline V gene (reference sequence). The CDR3 length is 14 residues. J lost 11 bases, V lost 6 bases, and 7 bases had no gene match. CDR3 in DNA: TGTGCCAGCAGGGAAGGACAGGGGGGTCCACCCCTCCACTTT. Translating it yields CASREGQGGPPLHF.

The chain is built from TRBV4-2 and TRBJ2-3; 9 positions match TRBD2. After removal of 0 bases from V and 2 bases from J, the junction contained 6 bases not matched to a gene. CDR3 length: 17 amino acids. The V gene's germline CDR1 is LGHNA and CDR2 YNFKEQ. The CDR3 loop reads CASSQEWLAGTTDTQYF. CDR3 bases: TGTGCCAGCAGCCAAGAGTGGCTAGCGGGGACCACAGATACGCAGTATTTT.

The genes are TRBV7-9 and TRBJ2-1; TRBD2 might be the D (5 bases). The V end was cut by 5 bases, the J end by 5 bases, with 13 bases between. In germline, CDR1 is SEHNR, CDR2 FQNEAQ (reference sequence). The CDR3 is made up of 14 amino acids. DNA of the CDR3: TGTGCCAGCAGCCCACGGACTGAAAACAATGAGCAGTTCTTC. Protein: CASSPRTENNEQFF.

The chain uses TRBV7-9 and TRBJ2-5, with D possibly TRBD2 on 5 matching bases. CDR1 is SEHNR and CDR2 is FQNEAQ in the germline V gene (reference sequence). Trimming cost V 5 bases and J 0 bases, with 13 bases left between them. This CDR3 contains 15 residues. CDR3 protein: CASSDTRVYQETQYF. CDR3 DNA sequence: TGTGCCAGCAGCGATACTAGGGTCTACCAAGAGACCCAGTACTTC. The variable domain in full, with the rest retrieved from reference TRBV7-9 and TRBJ2-5, is DTGVSQNPRHKITKRGQNVTFRCDPISEHNRLYWYRQTLGQGPEFLTYFQNEAQLEKSRLLSDRFSAERPKGSFSTLEIQRTEQGDSAMYLCASSDTRVYQETQYFGPGTRLLVL.

This clonotype was seen a few times. This rearrangement joins TRBV7-6 to TRBJ2-5; possibly TRBD1 for D (5 bases). The CDR3 has 14 residues. The germline gives CDR1 SGHVS, CDR2 FNYEAQ. V gave up 0 bases and J gave up 3 bases, with 8 bases separating them. In nucleotides, the CDR3 is TGTGCCAGCAGCTTAGCGGGGCAGGAAGAGACCCAGTACTTC. Translation gives CASSLAGQEETQYF.

V and J are TRBV4-1 and TRBJ1-3; no clear D. The CDR3 loop spans 15 amino acids. Trimming shortened V by 0 bases and J by 0 bases, and 6 bases separated the two germline ends. Germline V gives CDR1 MGHRA, CDR2 YSYEKL. The CDR3 DNA follows: TGCGCCAGCAGCCAAGAAACAAGCTCTGGAAACACCATATATTTT. Translation: CASSQETSSGNTIYF.

This chain joins TRBV7-9 and TRBJ2-5; 11 nucleotides align to TRBD2. The CDR3 is 19 residues long. Trimming at V came to 6 bases and at J to 1 base, leaving 16 bases not matched to a gene. The germline V gene has CDR1 SEHNR and CDR2 FQNEAQ (reference sequence). CDR3: CASSTTLVRLAGGQETQYF. For the CDR3, the DNA is TGTGCCAGCAGTACGACCCTGGTTCGGCTAGCGGGGGGCCAAGAGACCCAGTACTTC.

V usage is TRBV29-1 and J usage is TRBJ1-1; 7 bases are a match to TRBD1. The ends lost 5 bases at V and 10 bases at J; junction bases unmatched: 4. This CDR3 comprises 10 residues. Looked up from germline, CDR1 is SQVTM and CDR2 is ANQGSEA. The CDR3 is CSVTGTAAFF. In DNA, the CDR3 is TGCAGCGTTACCGGGACAGCAGCTTTCTTT.

This clonotype was picked up a small number of times. The rearrangement joins TRBV5-1 to TRBJ2-2; D uncertain. Trimming took off 2 bases at V and 1 base at J, with 6 bases between the two ends. Germline lookup yields CDR1 SGHRS and CDR2 YFSETQ. This CDR3 comprises 14 residues. CDR3 amino acids: CASSFTQNTGELFF. CDR3 DNA sequence: TGCGCCAGCAGCTTTACACAGAACACCGGGGAGCTGTTTTTT. The complete variable domain, with remaining parts taken from reference TRBV5-1 and TRBJ2-2, reads KAGVTQTPRYLIKTRGQQVTLSCSPISGHRSVSWYQQTPGQGLQFLFEYFSETQRNKGNFPGRFSGRQFSNSRSEMNVSTLELGDSALYLCASSFTQNTGELFFGEGSRLTVL.